Listed here are 21 T cell receptor beta chains from one sample, sequenced in a study of cytomegalovirus exposure and HLA in healthy donors. Primers: 60 Vbeta forward and 13 Jbeta reverse. Some clones are missing from TCRdb's copy, which holds only in-frame ones; the method was immunoSEQ multiplex PCR. This sample contains fewer than 85,000 clones. The sample was PBMCs. These TCRs come from a female donor in good health and CMV-seropositive.

The chain employs TRBV6-5 and TRBJ2-7, with TRBD1 identical over 9 bases. Germline CDR1 reads MNHEY; CDR2 reads SVGAGI. The CDR3 extends over 16 amino acids. Trimming took 0 bases from V and 2 from J; bases not matched to a gene: 5. The CDR3 region is CASSYSVGTGTYEQYF. The CDR3 DNA reads as TGTGCCAGCAGTTACTCCGTCGGGACAGGGACCTACGAGCAGTACTTC.

The V and J genes are TRBV7-6 and TRBJ2-1; 8 nucleotides align to TRBD2. The V and J ends lost 1 base and 6 bases, in that order; junction bases with no gene match: 8. The V gene's germline CDR1 is SGHVS and CDR2 FNYEAQ. The CDR3 is 16 residues long. The CDR3 loop reads CASSLEFGRATNEQFF. In DNA form, the CDR3 reads TGTGCCAGCAGCTTAGAGTTCGGGAGGGCCACCAATGAGCAGTTCTTC.

The rearrangement joins TRBV5-1 to TRBJ2-7, with TRBD1 matching 9 bases. The V and J ends lost 4 bases and 5 bases, in that order; junction bases with no gene match: 7. The CDR3 spans 14 residues. Per the germline V gene, CDR1 is SGHRS and CDR2 is YFSETQ. CDR3 nucleotide sequence: TGCGCCAGCAGCATCCGACAGGGGGTCGACGAGCAGTACTTC. It translates to CASSIRQGVDEQYF.

The chain combines TRBV13 with TRBJ2-3; D remains ambiguous. This CDR3 comprises 15 residues. Germline V gene sequence: CDR1 PRHDT, CDR2 FYEKMQ (reference sequence). V was trimmed by 1 base and J by 1 base, leaving 9 bases between them. CDR3 amino acids: CASSLAGGGTDTQYF. CDR3 in DNA: TGTGCCAGCAGCTTAGCCGGCGGAGGCACAGATACGCAGTATTTT.

This rearrangement joins TRBV18 to TRBJ2-1; 12 nucleotides agree with TRBD2. J lost 7 bases, V lost 3 bases, and 1 base had no gene match. Germline CDR1 is KGHSH and CDR2 is LQKENI. The CDR3 runs 14 residues. This CDR3 reads CASSPGLAGNEQFF. CDR3 nucleotides: TGTGCCAGCTCACCGGGACTAGCGGGTAATGAGCAGTTCTTC.

V is TRBV5-1 and J is TRBJ2-7, with TRBD1 matching 10 bases. Losses at the gene ends were 4 bases for V and 9 bases for J; bases not matched to a gene: 10. The CDR3 runs 14 residues. The germline V gene encodes CDR1 SGHRS and CDR2 YFSETQ. The CDR3, as DNA: TGCGCCAGCAGCCCCGGACAGGGGGTCGAGGCGCAGTACTTC. This translates into CASSPGQGVEAQYF.

The chain uses TRBV4-1 and TRBJ1-5, with 11 positions matching TRBD1. Losses at the gene ends were 4 bases for V and 7 bases for J; bases not matched to a gene: 12. The CDR3 spans 17 residues. Germline assignment: CDR1 MGHRA and CDR2 YSYEKL. The CDR3 bases are TGCGCCAGCAGCCTCCATGGGGGACAGGGGGTTCGGCAGCCCCAGCATTTT. Amino acid sequence: CASSLHGGQGVRQPQHF.

The chain carries TRBV4-1 and TRBJ1-5; TRBD1 matches at 10 bases. The germline V gene encodes CDR1 MGHRA and CDR2 YSYEKL. Trimming removed 4 bases from V and 6 bases from J; junction bases left unmatched: 9. This CDR3 comprises 16 residues. CDR3 sequence: CASSLAGQGSAQPQHF. The CDR3 region has the DNA TGCGCCAGCAGCCTTGCGGGACAGGGGAGCGCTCAGCCCCAGCATTTT.

The chain employs TRBV11-3 and TRBJ2-7, with 14 nucleotides matching TRBD2. The V and J ends lost 5 bases and 5 bases, in that order; junction bases with no gene match: 5. CDR1 and CDR2 from the germline V gene are SGHNT and YENEEA. There are 15 residues in the CDR3. The CDR3 protein is CASSGGLAGAHEQYF. The CDR3 bases are TGTGCCAGCAGCGGGGGACTAGCGGGAGCCCACGAGCAGTACTTC.

This chain links TRBV19 with TRBJ2-5; 9 nucleotides agree with TRBD1. With V trimmed by 5 bases and J by 2 bases, 3 bases remained unmatched. CDR1 is LNHDA and CDR2 is SQIVND in the germline V gene (reference sequence). The CDR3 consists of 14 residues. The CDR3 DNA is TGTGCCAGTAGTGTGGGACAGGGACAAGAGACCCAGTACTTC. Its protein is CASSVGQGQETQYF. The complete variable domain, with remaining parts taken from reference TRBV19 and TRBJ2-5, reads DGGITQSPKYLFRKEGQNVTLSCEQNLNHDAMYWYRQDPGQGLRLIYYSQIVNDFQKGDIAEGYSVSREKKESFPLTVTSAQKNPTAFYLCASSVGQGQETQYFGPGTRLLVL.

The chain has TRBV6-5 and TRBJ1-2, with D uncertain. V was clipped by 0 bases and J by 8 bases, with 13 bases between them. Per germline, CDR1 MNHEY and CDR2 SVGAGI. The CDR3 consists of 14 residues. CDR3 residues: CASSYSGQTSGYTF. CDR3 in DNA: TGTGCCAGCAGTTACTCCGGCCAGACTAGCGGCTACACCTTC.

The gene calls are TRBV23-1 and TRBJ2-3; D is ambiguous. TRBV23-1 is labeled an ORF, and its function is uncertain. The CDR3 has 14 residues. With 0 bases removed from V and 0 bases from J, the gap between germline ends came to 4 bases. In DNA form, the CDR3 reads TGCGCCAGCAGTCAATCGGAGAGCACAGATACGCAGTATTTT. Protein sequence: CASSQSESTDTQYF.

V gene TRBV5-1 combines with J gene TRBJ2-5, with D possibly TRBD1 on 6 matching bases. Looked up from germline, CDR1 is SGHRS and CDR2 is YFSETQ. The CDR3 consists of 16 residues. The ends were cut back, 2 bases at V and 5 bases at J, with 19 bases in the middle. This CDR3 reads CASSFGGTGQRETQYF. CDR3 coding DNA: TGCGCCAGCAGCTTTGGGGGAACGGGACAACGGGAGACCCAGTACTTC.

The chain couples TRBV5-1 to TRBJ2-7; tentatively, D is TRBD2 (6 bases). This CDR3 spans 14 amino acids. V lost 0 bases, J lost 3 bases, and 10 bases lay in between. In germline, CDR1 is SGHRS, CDR2 YFSETQ. The CDR3 sequence is CASSLGLANYEQYF. CDR3 in DNA: TGCGCCAGCAGCTTGGGGCTAGCGAACTACGAGCAGTACTTC.

The chain couples TRBV4-2 to TRBJ1-4; tentative D call: TRBD1 (6 bases). The germline V and J ends were trimmed by 0 bases and 5 bases, with 10 bases remaining between them. The CDR3 consists of 15 residues. Germline V gene data show CDR1 as LGHNA and CDR2 as YNFKEQ. CDR3 nucleotides: TGTGCCAGCAGCCAAGATCGACAGGAAAATGAAAAACTGTTTTTT. Protein product: CASSQDRQENEKLFF.

The rearrangement joins TRBV7-6 to TRBJ2-3; 7 bases line up with TRBD2. This CDR3 spans 13 amino acids. V was pared by 6 bases and J by 2 bases, with 2 bases of the junction left unmatched. Per the germline V gene, CDR1 is SGHVS and CDR2 is FNYEAQ. The CDR3 region has the DNA TGTGCCAGCAGTCGGGACTACACAGATACGCAGTATTTT. Its translation: CASSRDYTDTQYF.

The V gene is TRBV28, the J gene TRBJ1-2; no definite D call. The CDR3 length is 18 residues. Germline loops: CDR1 MDHEN, CDR2 SYDVKM. V was clipped by 1 base and J by 7 bases, with 25 bases between them. DNA of the CDR3: TGTGCCAGCAGTTTATCCACGGCGGCGTCCCCCTTGTATAGTGGCTACACCTTC. It encodes CASSLSTAASPLYSGYTF.

The CDR3 sequence is CASSLSAGEGYTF. The CDR3 DNA follows: TGTGCCAGCAGCTTATCGGCAGGGGAAGGCTACACCTTC. The V call is TRBV7-9, the J call TRBJ1-2; TRBD1 is a possible D gene (6 bases). CDR1 is SEHNR and CDR2 is FQNEAQ in the germline V gene (reference sequence). V shed 2 bases and J shed 8 bases, with 12 bases lying between them. The CDR3 runs to 13 residues.

This chain links TRBV29-1 with TRBJ2-3; 8 bases map to TRBD2. This CDR3 is built from 15 residues. J was trimmed by 4 bases and V by 0 bases; bases with no gene match: 6. Germline values: CDR1 SQVTM, CDR2 ANQGSEA. CDR3 amino acids: CSVEDTGGASDTQYF. Here the CDR3 DNA reads TGCAGCGTTGAAGATACCGGGGGGGCCTCAGATACGCAGTATTTT.

This chain connects TRBV18 to TRBJ2-3; D uncertain. The V end was cut by 2 bases, the J end by 2 bases, with 14 bases between. Germline CDR1 and CDR2: KGHSH and LQKENI. The CDR3 runs 16 residues. In nucleotides, the CDR3 is TGTGCCAGCTCACCAGTATTTCAGAAGTCCACAGATACGCAGTATTTT. It codes for CASSPVFQKSTDTQYF. The whole variable domain, remainder taken from reference TRBV18 and TRBJ2-3, is NAGVMQNPRHLVRRRGQEARLRCSPMKGHSHVYWYRQLPEEGLKFMVYLQKENIIDESGMPKERFSAEFPKEGPSILRIQQVVRGDSAAYFCASSPVFQKSTDTQYFGPGTRLTVL.

The chain uses TRBV7-2 and TRBJ2-6; 8 bases agree with TRBD1. The V segment lost 5 bases and the J segment 3 bases; nucleotides outside the gene matches: 12. CDR1 and CDR2 from the germline V gene are SGHTA and FQGNSA. This CDR3 has 18 amino acids. CDR3 nucleotides: TGTGCCAGCAGCCCCGGACAGGGTTTAGCCGATGGGGCCAACGTCCTGACTTTC. Translation gives CASSPGQGLADGANVLTF.